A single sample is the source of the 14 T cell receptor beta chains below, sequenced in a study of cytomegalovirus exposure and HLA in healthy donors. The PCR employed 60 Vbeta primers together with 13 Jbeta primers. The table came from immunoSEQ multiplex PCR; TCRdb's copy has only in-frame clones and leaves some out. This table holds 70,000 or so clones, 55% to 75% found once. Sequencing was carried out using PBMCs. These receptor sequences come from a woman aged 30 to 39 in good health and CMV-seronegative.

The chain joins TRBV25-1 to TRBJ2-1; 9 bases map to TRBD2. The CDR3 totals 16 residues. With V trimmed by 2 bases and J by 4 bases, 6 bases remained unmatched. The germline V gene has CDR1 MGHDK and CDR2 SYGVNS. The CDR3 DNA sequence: TGTGCCAGCAGTGAAAGCGGGGGGCGCATATACAATGAGCAGTTCTTC. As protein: CASSESGGRIYNEQFF.

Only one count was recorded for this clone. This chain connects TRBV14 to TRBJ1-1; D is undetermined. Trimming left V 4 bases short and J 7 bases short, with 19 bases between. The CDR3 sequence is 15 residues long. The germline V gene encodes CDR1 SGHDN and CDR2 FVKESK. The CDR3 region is CASSLQAGLTLEAFF. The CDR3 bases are TGTGCCAGCAGCCTTCAGGCTGGACTAACCCTTGAAGCTTTCTTT.

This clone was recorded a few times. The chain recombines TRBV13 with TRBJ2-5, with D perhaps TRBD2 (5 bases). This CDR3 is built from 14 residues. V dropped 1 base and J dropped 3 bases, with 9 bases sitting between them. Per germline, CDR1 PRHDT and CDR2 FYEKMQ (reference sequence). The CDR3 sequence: CASSLAGNKETQYF. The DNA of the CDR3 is TGTGCCAGCAGCTTAGCCGGGAACAAAGAGACCCAGTACTTC.

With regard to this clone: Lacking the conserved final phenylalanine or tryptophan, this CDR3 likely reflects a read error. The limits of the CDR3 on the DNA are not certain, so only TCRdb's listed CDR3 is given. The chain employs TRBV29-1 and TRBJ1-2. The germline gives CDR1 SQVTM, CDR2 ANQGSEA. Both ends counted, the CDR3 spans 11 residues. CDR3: CSGYRSGGYKV.

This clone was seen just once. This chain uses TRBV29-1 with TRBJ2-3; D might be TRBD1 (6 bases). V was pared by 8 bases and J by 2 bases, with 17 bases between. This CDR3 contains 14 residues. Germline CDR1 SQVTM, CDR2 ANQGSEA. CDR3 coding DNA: TGCAGCATACGTCCGACAGGCGTCACAGATACGCAGTATTTT. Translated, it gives CSIRPTGVTDTQYF.

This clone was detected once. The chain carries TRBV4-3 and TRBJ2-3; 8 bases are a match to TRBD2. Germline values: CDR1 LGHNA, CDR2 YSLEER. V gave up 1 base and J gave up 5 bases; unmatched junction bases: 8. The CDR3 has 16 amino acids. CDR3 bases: TGCGCCAGCAGCCAAGCGCTTAGCGGGGAAGGAGATACGCAGTATTTT. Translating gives CASSQALSGEGDTQYF.

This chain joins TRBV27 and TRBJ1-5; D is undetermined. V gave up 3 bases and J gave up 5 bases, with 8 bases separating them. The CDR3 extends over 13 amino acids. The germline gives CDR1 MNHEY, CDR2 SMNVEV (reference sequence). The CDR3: CASSFLGYQPQHF. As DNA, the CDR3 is TGTGCCAGCAGTTTTCTGGGCTATCAGCCCCAGCATTTT.

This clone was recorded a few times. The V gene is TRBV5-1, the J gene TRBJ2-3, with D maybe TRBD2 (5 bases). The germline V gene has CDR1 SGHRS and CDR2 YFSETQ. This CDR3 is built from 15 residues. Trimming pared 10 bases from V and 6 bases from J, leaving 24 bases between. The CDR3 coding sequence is TGCGCCTCGGGCCTCGGGGATACCTTCACGGATACGCAGTATTTT. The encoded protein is CASGLGDTFTDTQYF.

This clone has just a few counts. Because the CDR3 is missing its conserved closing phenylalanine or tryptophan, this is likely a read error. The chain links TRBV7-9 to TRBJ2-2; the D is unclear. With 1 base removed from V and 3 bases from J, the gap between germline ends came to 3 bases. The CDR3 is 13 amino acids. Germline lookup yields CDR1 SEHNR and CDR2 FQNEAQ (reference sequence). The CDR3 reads CASSLEYTGELFV. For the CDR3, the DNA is TGTGCCAGCAGCTTAGAATACACCGGGGAGCTGTTTGTT.

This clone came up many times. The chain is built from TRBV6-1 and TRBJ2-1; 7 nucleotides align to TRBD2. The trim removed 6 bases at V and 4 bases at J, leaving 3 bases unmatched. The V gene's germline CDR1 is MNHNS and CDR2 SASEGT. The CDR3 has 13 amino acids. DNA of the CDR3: TGTGCCAGCAGCCTAGCGGAATACAATGAGCAGTTCTTC. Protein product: CASSLAEYNEQFF.

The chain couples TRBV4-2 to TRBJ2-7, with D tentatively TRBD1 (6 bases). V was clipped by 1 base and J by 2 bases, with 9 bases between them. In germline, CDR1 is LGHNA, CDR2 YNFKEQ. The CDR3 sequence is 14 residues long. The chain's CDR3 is CASSQAGQTYEQYF. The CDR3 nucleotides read TGTGCCAGCAGCCAAGCCGGACAGACCTACGAGCAGTACTTC.

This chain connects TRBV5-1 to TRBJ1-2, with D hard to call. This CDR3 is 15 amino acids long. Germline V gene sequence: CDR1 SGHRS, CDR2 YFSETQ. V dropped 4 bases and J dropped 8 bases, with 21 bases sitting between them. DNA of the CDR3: TGCGCCAGCAGCATTAGGCGGGTGCTCCCGGAGGGCTACACCTTC. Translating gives CASSIRRVLPEGYTF.

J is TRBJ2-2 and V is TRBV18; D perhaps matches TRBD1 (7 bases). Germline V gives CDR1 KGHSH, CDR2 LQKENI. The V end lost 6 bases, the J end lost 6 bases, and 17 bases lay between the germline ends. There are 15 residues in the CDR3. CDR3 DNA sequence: TGTGCCAGCTCCCGACAGGGTAGCGGCTCCGGGGAGCTGTTTTTT. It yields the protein CASSRQGSGSGELFF.

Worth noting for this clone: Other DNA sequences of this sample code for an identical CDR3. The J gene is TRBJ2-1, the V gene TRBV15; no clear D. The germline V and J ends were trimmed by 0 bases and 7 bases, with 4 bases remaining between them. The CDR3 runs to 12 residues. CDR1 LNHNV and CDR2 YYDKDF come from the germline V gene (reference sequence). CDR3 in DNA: TGTGCCACCAGCAGAGATCGGAATGAGCAGTTCTTC. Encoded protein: CATSRDRNEQFF.